One sample yielded the 13 T cell receptor beta chains listed below, sequenced in a study of T cell repertoires in cytomegalovirus infection. One entry per CDR3 protein results from TCRdb running MiXCR on the reads. The sample lists more than 500,000 distinct CDR3 sequences; 15% to 20% were seen once. The sample taken for sequencing was CD8+ T cells from PBMCs. Receptors were obtained from a human donor in good health (CMV status not recorded). Some clones in this sample may be carry-over from other donors' samples.

There are a few counts of this clonotype. The V gene is TRBV15, the J gene TRBJ2-1; D is perhaps TRBD1 or TRBD2 (6 bases each). This CDR3 has 15 amino acids. Germline CDR1 LNHNV, CDR2 YYDKDF (reference sequence). Trimming pared 0 bases from V and 7 bases from J, leaving 13 bases between. Here the CDR3 reads CATSRDRGGPNEQFF. As DNA, the CDR3 is TGTGCCACCAGCAGAGATCGAGGGGGGCCAAATGAGCAGTTCTTC.

This clonotype was counted many times. The chain links TRBV6-5 to TRBJ2-1, with unresolved D. The germline V gene encodes CDR1 MNHEY and CDR2 SVGAGI. The CDR3 has 11 amino acids. Deletions cut 2 bases from V and 6 bases from J, with 2 bases between. CDR3 protein: CASSYANEQFF. CDR3 sequence (DNA): TGTGCCAGCAGTTACGCCAATGAGCAGTTCTTC.

Remarks on this clonotype: The junction differs from germline at one of its ends, possibly a read error. The rearrangement links TRBV29-1 to TRBJ2-3; 8 bases align to TRBD2. CDR1 is SQVTM, CDR2 ANQGSEA, per germline. The CDR3 is 11 residues long. The CDR3 sequence is CSVESLAGFLF. The DNA of the CDR3 is TGCAGCGTTGAGTCTCTAGCGGGCTTTCTTTTT.

The table lists this clonotype with a few counts. CDR3 sequence: CASRNGQGASNEQFF. CDR3 nucleotide sequence: TGTGCCAGCAGAAACGGACAGGGGGCGAGCAATGAGCAGTTCTTC. This rearrangement joins TRBV6-5 to TRBJ2-1; 11 bases map to TRBD1. The germline V gene encodes CDR1 MNHEY and CDR2 SVGAGI. The CDR3 has 15 residues. Trimming cost V 6 bases and J 6 bases; bases outside gene matches: 7.

This chain connects TRBV6-5 to TRBJ2-1, with 10 positions matching TRBD2. The CDR3 spans 19 residues. Germline-derived CDR1 and CDR2 are MNHEY and SVGAGI. The junction had 9 bases not matched to a gene; V was cut back by 0 bases and J by 1 base. The CDR3 coding sequence is TGTGCCAGCAGTTACTCGTATGGGCGAGCGGGAGGGTCCTACAATGAGCAGTTCTTC. Translated, it gives CASSYSYGRAGGSYNEQFF.

This clonotype occurred a few times. CDR3 bases: TGTGCCAGCAGGGACGGGACTAGCGGGGTCATGCATACGCAGTATTTT. This codes for CASRDGTSGVMHTQYF. V usage is TRBV11-1 and J usage is TRBJ2-3, with 13 positions matching TRBD2. Germline CDR1 SGHAT, CDR2 FQDESV (reference sequence). V was pared by 6 bases and J by 7 bases, with 10 bases of the junction left unmatched. This CDR3 has 16 residues.

This sequence joins TRBV9 and TRBJ1-4; a possible D gene is TRBD1 (5 bases). The CDR3 sequence is 15 residues long. Between the trimmed V and J ends, which lost 4 bases and 5 bases, there was a span of 15 bases. Looked up from germline, CDR1 is SGDLS and CDR2 is YYNGEE. The CDR3 nucleotides read TGTGCCAGCAGCACAGGTGGATATTCAAATGAAAAACTGTTTTTT. Amino acids: CASSTGGYSNEKLFF.

This clonotype was observed a handful of times. This rearrangement joins TRBV20-1 to TRBJ1-5; D not certain. From germline, CDR1 is DFQATT and CDR2 SNEGSKA (reference sequence). This CDR3 spans 13 amino acids. V was pared by 3 bases and J by 7 bases, with 13 bases between. The CDR3 loop is CSASDSRGQPQHF. The CDR3 DNA is TGCAGTGCTAGCGACTCCCGAGGGCAGCCCCAGCATTTT.

This clonotype was found many times. The rearrangement links TRBV28 to TRBJ1-6, with 7 bases matching TRBD1. The V gene's germline CDR1 is MDHEN and CDR2 SYDVKM. V lost 4 bases to trimming and J lost 7 bases; unmatched junction nucleotides: 7. The CDR3 sequence is 15 residues long. CDR3 in amino acids: CASSSRQGRNSPLHF. The CDR3 region has the DNA TGTGCCAGCAGTTCCCGACAGGGTAGAAATTCACCCCTCCACTTT.

The chain carries TRBV29-1 and TRBJ2-7; weak D call: TRBD2 (5 bases). V was trimmed by 3 bases and J by 7 bases, leaving 13 bases between them. The germline CDR1 and CDR2 sequences are SQVTM and ANQGSEA. The CDR3 extends over 12 amino acids. The CDR3 here is CSVEFDRREQYF. In DNA form, the CDR3 reads TGCAGCGTTGAGTTCGACCGGAGGGAGCAGTACTTC.

This clonotype has only a few counts. V usage is TRBV28 and J usage is TRBJ2-7; D gene uncertain. Per germline, CDR1 MDHEN and CDR2 SYDVKM. This CDR3 comprises 12 residues. V was trimmed by 6 bases and J by 5 bases, leaving 11 bases between them. The CDR3 region has the DNA TGTGCCAGCAGCGCGGACGAGCACGAGCAGTACTTC. This sequence encodes CASSADEHEQYF.

Only a few counts were recorded for this clonotype. This chain joins TRBV27 and TRBJ1-5, with unresolved D. V lost 0 bases, J lost 1 base, and 7 bases lay in between. This CDR3 contains 15 residues. From germline, CDR1 is MNHEY and CDR2 SMNVEV (reference sequence). The CDR3 is CASSLSPQSNQPQHF. DNA of the CDR3: TGTGCCAGCAGTTTATCTCCTCAGAGCAATCAGCCCCAGCATTTT.

This clonotype was picked up a small number of times. V and J are TRBV19 and TRBJ2-7; D not resolved. Between the trimmed V and J ends, which lost 3 bases and 7 bases, there was a span of 13 bases. From germline, CDR1 is LNHDA and CDR2 SQIVND (reference sequence). The CDR3 runs 13 residues. DNA for the CDR3: TGTGCCAGTAGTATGACCCGTACGGTGGAGCAGTACTTC. It translates to CASSMTRTVEQYF.